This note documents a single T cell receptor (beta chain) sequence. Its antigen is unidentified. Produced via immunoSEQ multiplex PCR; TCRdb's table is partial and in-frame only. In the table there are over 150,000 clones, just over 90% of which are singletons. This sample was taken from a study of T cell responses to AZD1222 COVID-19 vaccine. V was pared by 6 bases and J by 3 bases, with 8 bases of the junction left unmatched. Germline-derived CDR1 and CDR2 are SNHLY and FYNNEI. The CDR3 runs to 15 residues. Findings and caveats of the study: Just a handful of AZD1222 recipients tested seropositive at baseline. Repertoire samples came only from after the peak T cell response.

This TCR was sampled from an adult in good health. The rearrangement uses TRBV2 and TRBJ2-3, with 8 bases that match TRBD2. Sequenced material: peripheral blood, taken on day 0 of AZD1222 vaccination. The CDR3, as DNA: TGTGCCAGCAGAGCGGGGACTAGAGGAACAGATACGCAGTATTTT. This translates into CASRAGTRGTDTQYF.